These 6 T cell receptor beta chains originate from one sample sequenced in a study of neoadjuvant anti-PD-1 for oral cavity cancer. Profiled with immunoSEQ multiplex PCR; TCRdb holds only in-frame clones, not every one. The sample lists around 13,000 clones, about 65% occurring once. Material: PBMCs, obtained before nivolumab (anti-PD-1) treatment. These receptor sequences come from a person aged 35-79 years with oral cavity squamous cell carcinoma.

This chain uses TRBV27 with TRBJ2-7; D not certain. Germline loops: CDR1 MNHEY, CDR2 SMNVEV (reference sequence). The CDR3 spans 14 residues. The germline V and J ends were trimmed by 5 bases and 5 bases, with 16 bases remaining between them. CDR3 DNA: TGTGCCAGCAGTCCTCTTCAAGGCCTGAACGAGCAGTACTTC. Its protein is CASSPLQGLNEQYF.

The V and J genes are TRBV9 and TRBJ1-5; D is unresolved. Trimming shortened V by 0 bases and J by 6 bases, and 7 bases separated the two germline ends. The CDR3 consists of 13 residues. From germline, CDR1 is SGDLS and CDR2 YYNGEE. The CDR3 DNA reads TGTGCCAGCAGCGTAGAGCCGACTCAGCCCCAGCATTTT. Its protein product is CASSVEPTQPQHF.

The CDR3: CASSLGVQGTPLHF. DNA of the CDR3: TGTGCCAGCAGCTTGGGGGTACAGGGAACACCCCTCCACTTT. This chain links TRBV7-2 with TRBJ1-6, with D perhaps matching TRBD1 (6 bases). This CDR3 spans 14 amino acids. Germline V gene data show CDR1 as SGHTA and CDR2 as FQGNSA. Trimming took off 3 bases at V and 11 bases at J, with 14 bases between the two ends.

The chain employs TRBV9 and TRBJ1-1; TRBD1 matches at 7 bases. Germline values: CDR1 SGDLS, CDR2 YYNGEE. The CDR3 length is 16 residues. The V gene end was trimmed by 3 bases and the J gene end by 1 base; junction bases not matched to a gene: 9. The CDR3 nucleotides are TGTGCCAGCAGCGCTTTAGACAGGGTGGCGAACACTGAAGCTTTCTTT. Its translation is CASSALDRVANTEAFF.

The V gene is TRBV21-1, the J gene TRBJ2-3; TRBD1 was called by the table and not checked on the DNA. TRBV21-1 is assigned pseudogene status. This CDR3 is 11 amino acids long. The CDR3 reads CASSMARTQYF. The CDR3 DNA is TGTGCCAGCAGCATGGCACGTACGCAGTATTTT.

The chain employs TRBV19 and TRBJ1-5; D perhaps matches TRBD1 (5 bases). The CDR3 extends over 12 amino acids. V lost 7 bases to trimming and J lost 2 bases, with 6 bases between them. From germline, CDR1 is LNHDA and CDR2 SQIVND (reference sequence). Here the CDR3 DNA reads TGTGCCAGTACCAGGGGCAATCAGCCCCAGCATTTT. Translation: CASTRGNQPQHF.